The 12 T cell receptor beta chains below all came from one sample that was sequenced in a study of T-cell memory formation after mild COVID-19. From the 5' RACE reads, TCRdb called clonotypes with MiXCR, one entry per CDR3 protein. The top ten clones hold around 2.9% of a sample with approximately 210,000 distinct CDR3 sequences, 10% to 13% of them seen once. Material: PBMCs or a T cell subset sorted from them (not recorded which). The receptors here all came from a man aged 18-30 years who had mild COVID-19 (a few samples of this study predate the infection). Cell type and time point are not known.

A few counts support this clonotype. CDR3 sequence (DNA): TGTGCCAGCAGCCCAAAGGGGGAGACTGAAGCTTTCTTT. Translated: CASSPKGETEAFF. The V gene is TRBV7-9, the J gene TRBJ1-1; a weak D match, TRBD1 (6 bases). The ends were cut back, 5 bases at V and 5 bases at J, with 12 bases in the middle. The CDR3 length is 13 residues. Per the germline V gene, CDR1 is SEHNR and CDR2 is FQNEAQ (reference sequence).

V and J are TRBV7-3 and TRBJ2-1; TRBD1 agrees at 7 bases. The CDR3 loop spans 14 amino acids. Germline CDR1 reads SGHTA; CDR2 reads FQGTGA. V lost 5 bases and J lost 6; bases outside the gene matches: 7. The CDR3 sequence is CASSQGGASNEQFF. The CDR3 nucleotides read TGTGCCAGCAGCCAAGGGGGCGCGTCCAATGAGCAGTTCTTC.

The V and J genes are TRBV12-3 or TRBV12-4 and TRBJ1-4, with D perhaps TRBD1 (6 bases). V lost 7 bases to trimming and J lost 8 bases, with 20 bases between them. This CDR3 has 15 amino acids. The CDR3 DNA reads TGTGCCAGCACGCTCCGCGGCCATCAGGGGGAAAAACTGTTTTTT. Encoded protein: CASTLRGHQGEKLFF.

This clonotype was detected ten times or more. V usage is TRBV4-3 and J usage is TRBJ1-6; D uncertain. Germline V lookup: CDR1 LGHNA, CDR2 YSLEER. This CDR3 contains 13 residues. The V end lost 1 base, the J end lost 5 bases, and 3 bases lay between the germline ends. CDR3 bases: TGCGCCAGCAGCCAAGTAAATAATTCACCCCTCCACTTT. Protein product: CASSQVNNSPLHF.

The table lists this clonotype with a few counts. The genes are TRBV28 and TRBJ2-5, with D possibly TRBD2 on 7 matching bases. Germline values: CDR1 MDHEN, CDR2 SYDVKM. The length of the CDR3 is 14 residues. Between the trimmed V and J ends, which lost 6 bases and 4 bases, there was a span of 15 bases. DNA of the CDR3: TGTGCCAGCAGATCGAGGGGGGGCACAGAGACCCAGTACTTC. It specifies CASRSRGGTETQYF.

This clonotype has a count of ten or more. The chain couples TRBV7-2 to TRBJ2-7, with 8 bases aligning to TRBD1. The CDR3 has 15 amino acids. V shed 5 bases and J 3 bases; nucleotides not matched to a gene: 9. CDR1 is SGHTA and CDR2 is FQGNSA in the germline V gene. As DNA, the CDR3 is TGTGCCAGCAGCATACGGACAGGGTTCAACTACGAGCAGTACTTC. Translation: CASSIRTGFNYEQYF. The complete variable domain, with remaining parts taken from reference TRBV7-2 and TRBJ2-7, reads GAGVSQSPSNKVTEKGKDVELRCDPISGHTALYWYRQSLGQGLEFLIYFQGNSAPDKSGLPSDRFSAERTGGSVSTLTIQRTQQEDSAVYLCASSIRTGFNYEQYFGPGTRLTVT.

The V gene is TRBV5-1, the J gene TRBJ2-1; 7 bases align to TRBD2. J gave up 0 bases and V 0 bases, and 3 bases lay outside the gene matches. CDR3 length: 16 residues. The germline gives CDR1 SGHRS, CDR2 YFSETQ. The CDR3 here is CASSLGGGTSYNEQFF. The CDR3 coding sequence is TGCGCCAGCAGCTTGGGGGGGGGAACCTCCTACAATGAGCAGTTCTTC.

This clonotype was seen only a few times. The CDR3 DNA reads TGTGCCAGCAGTTACGGAGTTGGTGGAGAGACCCAGTACTTC. Amino acids: CASSYGVGGETQYF. The genes are TRBV11-1 and TRBJ2-5, with D uncertain. The length of the CDR3 is 14 residues. In germline, CDR1 is SGHAT, CDR2 FQDESV (reference sequence). V lost 6 bases and J lost 4, with 15 bases in between.

This clonotype came up many times. The DNA of the CDR3 is TGTGCCAGCAGTGACTCGTTTCCCCGGGGATTTGATGGCTACACCTTC. This translates into CASSDSFPRGFDGYTF. This sequence joins TRBV6-4 and TRBJ1-2, with unresolved D. Between the trimmed V and J ends, which lost 0 bases and 6 bases, there was a span of 17 bases. Germline V gene data show CDR1 as MRHNA and CDR2 as SNTAGT. This CDR3 has 16 residues.

CDR3 sequence reads: CASSPTVSYNEQFF. The CDR3 DNA reads as TGTGCCAGCTCACCCACGGTCTCCTACAATGAGCAGTTCTTC. The chain employs TRBV18 and TRBJ2-1; D unresolved. The CDR3 is 14 amino acids. Trimming took 3 bases from V and 0 from J, leaving 6 bases between them. The germline V gene has CDR1 KGHSH and CDR2 LQKENI. Together with reference TRBV18 and TRBJ2-1, the CDR3 gives the full variable domain: NAGVMQNPRHLVRRRGQEARLRCSPMKGHSHVYWYRQLPEEGLKFMVYLQKENIIDESGMPKERFSAEFPKEGPSILRIQQVVRGDSAAYFCASSPTVSYNEQFFGPGTRLTVL.

This clonotype has just a few counts. The genes are TRBV12-3 or TRBV12-4 and TRBJ2-3; no reliable D call. The CDR3 totals 15 residues. V dropped 2 bases and J dropped 0 bases, with 9 bases sitting between them. In nucleotides, the CDR3 is TGTGCCAGCAGTTTATCTGGGGTGAGCACAGATACGCAGTATTTT. Amino acid sequence: CASSLSGVSTDTQYF.

J is TRBJ2-1 and V is TRBV6-2 or TRBV6-3; 11 bases match TRBD2. The V gene end was trimmed by 6 bases and the J gene end by 1 base; junction bases not matched to a gene: 5. The V gene's germline CDR1 is MNHEY and CDR2 SVGEGT. The CDR3 has 16 amino acids. CDR3 nucleotides: TGTGCCAGCAGCCCCACTAGCGGGGGATCCTACAATGAGCAGTTCTTC. Translating it yields CASSPTSGGSYNEQFF.